Included here is one T cell receptor beta chain sequence, with context. Its antigen is undetermined. The targeted sequencing depth was 1 in 200,000 to 1 in 1 million T cells. Profiled with immunoSEQ multiplex PCR; TCRdb holds only in-frame clones, not every one. Of 110,000 to 150,000 clones listed, around 77% are singletons. These data are taken from a study of cytotoxic CD8 clonotypes in ibrutinib-treated CLL. About the research overall: The study recorded mean values of 255,043 productive templates and tens of thousands of productive rearrangements per sample.

Notes on the study in general: Clonality increased with ibrutinib response but returned toward baseline at progression. Patients had baseline clonality above age-matched healthy donors, and this clonality moved with circulating CD8+ T-cell counts.

The receptor was isolated from a human donor with chronic lymphocytic leukemia. The sequencing used PBMCs, collected after 12 months of ibrutinib treatment.

DNA of the CDR3: TGTGCCAGCAGCTTAGCTGCCGGGCAAATTACAGATACGCAGTATTTT. Encoded protein: CASSLAAGQITDTQYF. This chain connects TRBV7-8 to TRBJ2-3, with no clear D. V was shortened by 0 bases and J by 3 bases, with 13 bases between the two germline ends. The CDR3 has 16 amino acids. The germline V gene has CDR1 SGHVS and CDR2 FQNEAQ.